These 27 T cell receptor beta chains originate from one sample sequenced in a study of post-analysis software for immune sequencing data. Study-level results: Roughly 5 TRBV segments, including TRBV5-6, TRBV5-1 and TRBV20-1, were more frequent in patients than controls.

Sequencing libraries made from TCR beta cDNA carried unique molecular identifiers. MiXCR, applied by TCRdb to the PCR reads, yields one record per CDR3 protein. The table shows about 430,000 distinct CDR3 sequences, with roughly 38% occurring only once. Antigen specificity for these receptors is unknown. The sequenced sample consisted of blood. These receptors all come from a girl aged 2 to 9 with multiple sclerosis.

The chain recombines TRBV28 with TRBJ2-7; perhaps TRBD2 as D (6 bases). This CDR3 comprises 13 residues. Trimming took off 5 bases at V and 2 bases at J, with 10 bases between the two ends. Germline V CDR1 and CDR2: MDHEN, SYDVKM. CDR3 bases: TGTGCCAGCAGTGCAGCGGGTCCCTACGAGCAGTACTTC. Its protein is CASSAAGPYEQYF.

The V gene is TRBV6-4, the J gene TRBJ2-7; perhaps TRBD2 as D (6 bases). The CDR3 is made up of 14 amino acids. V lost 5 bases and J 2 bases, leaving 13 bases between the germline ends. Germline CDR1 reads MRHNA; CDR2 reads SNTAGT. CDR3 region: CASSKTRRPYEQYF. CDR3 DNA: TGTGCCAGCAGTAAGACTAGGCGACCCTACGAGCAGTACTTC.

The CDR3 DNA follows: TGTGCCAGCAGCCCAGACAGGGTAAGACCCTACGAGCAGTACTTC. Protein product: CASSPDRVRPYEQYF. This chain joins TRBV7-9 and TRBJ2-7, with 7 bases that match TRBD1. This CDR3 region has 15 residues. The ends lost 5 bases at V and 2 bases at J; junction bases unmatched: 9. CDR1 and CDR2 (germline): SEHNR, FQNEAQ (reference sequence). The full variable domain, with the rest looked up from reference TRBV7-9 and TRBJ2-7, is DTGVSQNPRHKITKRGQNVTFRCDPISEHNRLYWYRQTLGQGPEFLTYFQNEAQLEKSRLLSDRFSAERPKGSFSTLEIQRTEQGDSAMYLCASSPDRVRPYEQYFGPGTRLTVT.

This clonotype was found a few times. The V and J genes are TRBV6-2 or TRBV6-3 and TRBJ1-5; no clear D. The CDR3 length is 15 residues. The V gene lost 6 bases and the J gene lost 0 bases, with 12 bases spanning the gap. Germline loops: CDR1 MNHEY, CDR2 SVGEGT. This CDR3 reads CASSRGGNSNQPQHF. CDR3 sequence (DNA): TGTGCCAGCAGCCGAGGTGGGAATAGCAATCAGCCCCAGCATTTT.

Only one count was recorded for this clonotype. V usage is TRBV5-6 and J usage is TRBJ2-1, with D possibly being TRBD1 or TRBD2 (7 bases each). Germline lookup yields CDR1 SGHDT and CDR2 YYEEEE. The V gene lost 4 bases and the J gene lost 7 bases, with 21 bases spanning the gap. The CDR3 runs to 16 residues. The CDR3 loop reads CASSQGGRQKTNEQFF. The DNA of the CDR3 is TGTGCCAGCAGCCAGGGGGGGCGACAGAAGACAAATGAGCAGTTCTTC.

This clonotype was counted between two and nine times. The chain couples TRBV5-1 to TRBJ1-2; D unclear. Germline CDR1 is SGHRS and CDR2 is YFSETQ. The CDR3 has 13 amino acids. Trimming pared 3 bases from V and 7 bases from J, leaving 13 bases between. The CDR3 loop is CASSSRTWSGYTF. CDR3 nucleotides: TGCGCCAGCAGCTCCCGGACCTGGAGTGGCTACACCTTC.

The rearrangement uses TRBV20-1 and TRBJ2-7; 8 nucleotides align to TRBD1. Germline V gene sequence: CDR1 DFQATT, CDR2 SNEGSKA (reference sequence). Trimming removed 5 bases from V and 0 bases from J; junction bases left unmatched: 12. This CDR3 is built from 16 residues. The CDR3 coding sequence is TGCAGTGCTGTCCCTTGGCCGGACAGGGTCTCCTACGAGCAGTACTTC. This codes for CSAVPWPDRVSYEQYF.

This chain links TRBV7-2 with TRBJ2-1; D is perhaps TRBD2 (6 bases). The CDR3 covers 14 residues. Germline CDR1 SGHTA, CDR2 FQGNSA. V shed 5 bases and J shed 2 bases, with 10 bases lying between them. CDR3 protein: CASSRDSTYNEQFF. The CDR3 DNA is TGTGCCAGCAGCCGGGACTCCACCTACAATGAGCAGTTCTTC.

The chain carries TRBV5-5 and TRBJ2-6, with a weak D call TRBD1 (5 bases). CDR3 length equals 18 residues. Trimming took off 5 bases at V and 0 bases at J, with 18 bases between the two ends. Germline V gene lookup returns CDR1 SGHKS and CDR2 YYEKEE (reference sequence). Here the CDR3 reads CASRHDKGPTSGANVLTF. The DNA of the CDR3 is TGTGCCAGCAGGCATGACAAGGGGCCCACCTCTGGGGCCAACGTCCTGACTTTC.

Details on this clonotype: Possible read error: a much larger clone is one base away. This chain links TRBV29-1 with TRBJ2-7; the D call may be TRBD1 or TRBD2 (6 bases each). The germline V gene encodes CDR1 SQVTM and CDR2 ANQGSEA. Between the trimmed V and J ends, which lost 5 bases and 5 bases, there was a span of 16 bases. This CDR3 region has 13 residues. DNA for the CDR3: TGCAGCGTTATATTGGACGGGGGCGACGAGCAGTACTTC. Translated, it gives CSVILDGGDEQYF.

This rearrangement joins TRBV7-3 to TRBJ2-7; 8 positions agree with TRBD1. This CDR3 is built from 14 residues. V shed 4 bases, J shed 5 bases, and the junction held 7 bases outside the gene matches. CDR1 and CDR2 (germline): SGHTA, FQGTGA. DNA for the CDR3: TGTGCCAGCAGCTCCACGACAGGGGCCCACGAGCAGTACTTC. Translating gives CASSSTTGAHEQYF.

Turning to this clonotype: One end of the junction is discordant with germline, which a read error may explain. The J gene is TRBJ2-7, the V gene TRBV28, with 7 bases lining up with TRBD1. The CDR3 length is 13 residues. The V gene's germline CDR1 is MDHEN and CDR2 SYDVKM. The CDR3 sequence: CVSKADRPYEQYF. The CDR3 region has the DNA TGTGTCAGCAAGGCGGACAGGCCCTACGAGCAGTACTTC.

This clonotype was detected only a few times. The rearrangement uses TRBV5-1 and TRBJ2-7; D tentatively fits TRBD1 or TRBD2 (5 bases each). The CDR3 sequence is 15 residues long. From germline, CDR1 is SGHRS and CDR2 YFSETQ. V lost 0 bases and J lost 1, with 11 bases in between. This CDR3 reads CASSLAPGTSYEQYF. The CDR3 DNA sequence: TGCGCCAGCAGCTTGGCGCCGGGGACGTCCTACGAGCAGTACTTC. The whole variable domain, remainder taken from reference TRBV5-1 and TRBJ2-7, is KAGVTQTPRYLIKTRGQQVTLSCSPISGHRSVSWYQQTPGQGLQFLFEYFSETQRNKGNFPGRFSGRQFSNSRSEMNVSTLELGDSALYLCASSLAPGTSYEQYFGPGTRLTVT.

This clonotype was counted only a few times. The V call is TRBV4-2, the J call TRBJ2-7; no clear D gene. The CDR3 totals 14 residues. Trimming left V 4 bases short and J 0 bases short, with 10 bases between. The V gene's germline CDR1 is LGHNA and CDR2 YNFKEQ. CDR3 sequence (DNA): TGTGCCAGCAGCCGAGATCAGGCCTCCTACGAGCAGTACTTC. The encoded protein is CASSRDQASYEQYF.

This clonotype was picked up a small number of times. This chain connects TRBV29-1 to TRBJ2-5; D not resolved. This CDR3 region has 15 residues. The V end lost 5 bases, the J end lost 1 base, and 17 bases lay between the germline ends. Per germline, CDR1 SQVTM and CDR2 ANQGSEA. The CDR3 DNA follows: TGCAGCGTTTATTTTAACAGAGCAACCCAAGAGACCCAGTACTTC. Translation gives CSVYFNRATQETQYF. The variable domain in full, completed from reference TRBV29-1 and TRBJ2-5, reads SAVISQKPSRDICQRGTSLTIQCQVDSQVTMMFWYRQQPGQSLTLIATANQGSEATYESGFVIDKFPISRPNLTFSTLTVSNMSPEDSSIYLCSVYFNRATQETQYFGPGTRLLVL.

This chain connects TRBV4-1 to TRBJ1-5; D unresolved. V gave up 1 base and J gave up 4 bases, with 11 bases separating them. There are 15 residues in the CDR3. The germline V gene has CDR1 MGHRA and CDR2 YSYEKL. For the CDR3, the DNA is TGCGCCAGCAGCCAAGTCGTGGCAGGAAATCAGCCCCAGCATTTT. This gives the protein CASSQVVAGNQPQHF.

Concerning this clonotype: At one end, the junction sequence differs from germline, possibly due to a read error. The chain employs TRBV7-7 and TRBJ2-1; TRBD1 aligns across 8 bases. Germline V gene data show CDR1 as SSHAT and CDR2 as FNYEAQ (reference sequence). This CDR3 comprises 15 residues. The CDR3 DNA sequence: TGTGCTAGCAGCCCCGACAGGGGCGGGTACAATGAGCAGTTCTTC. Protein sequence: CASSPDRGGYNEQFF.

V is TRBV7-2 and J is TRBJ2-7; D could derive from TRBD1 or TRBD2 (5 bases each). Germline-derived CDR1 and CDR2 are SGHTA and FQGNSA. The CDR3 runs 15 residues. V dropped 4 bases and J dropped 3 bases, with 16 bases sitting between them. CDR3 bases: TGTGCCAGCAGCTCGTCGGGGCAGACAAGCTACGAGCAGTACTTC. It translates to CASSSSGQTSYEQYF.

The chain has TRBV12-3 or TRBV12-4 and TRBJ2-3, with 13 bases aligning to TRBD2. V was pared by 4 bases and J by 6 bases, with 10 bases of the junction left unmatched. The CDR3 totals 17 residues. CDR3 in amino acids: CASSWSTGLAGFDTQYF. CDR3 sequence (DNA): TGTGCCAGCAGTTGGAGTACGGGACTAGCGGGATTTGATACGCAGTATTTT.

This clonotype was seen a handful of times. The chain carries TRBV20-1 and TRBJ2-1; 7 nucleotides match TRBD2. V shed 5 bases, J shed 2 bases, and the junction held 3 bases outside the gene matches. This CDR3 region has 13 residues. Per the germline V gene, CDR1 is DFQATT and CDR2 is SNEGSKA (reference sequence). In DNA, the CDR3 is TGCAGTGCTCCGAGCGGGACCTACAATGAGCAGTTCTTC. Translation: CSAPSGTYNEQFF.

The V gene is TRBV14, the J gene TRBJ1-4; D remains unclear. V was shortened by 1 base and J by 10 bases, with 10 bases between the two germline ends. In germline, CDR1 is SGHDN, CDR2 FVKESK. This CDR3 is 13 amino acids long. The CDR3 protein is CASSQAAVRKLFF. In nucleotides, the CDR3 is TGTGCCAGCAGCCAAGCAGCAGTCCGAAAACTGTTTTTT.

The chain employs TRBV13 and TRBJ1-2, with TRBD1 identical over 12 bases. Trimming at V came to 3 bases and at J to 6 bases, leaving 11 bases not matched to a gene. The CDR3 runs to 17 residues. The germline CDR1 and CDR2 sequences are PRHDT and FYEKMQ (reference sequence). The CDR3 sequence is CASSFGTGTGGADGYTF. The CDR3 nucleotides read TGTGCCAGCAGCTTCGGAACCGGGACAGGGGGCGCAGATGGCTACACCTTC.

V gene TRBV28 combines with J gene TRBJ2-3; no clear D. The germline CDR1 and CDR2 sequences are MDHEN and SYDVKM. The CDR3 sequence is 16 residues long. V lost 5 bases and J 2 bases, leaving 17 bases between the germline ends. The CDR3 DNA reads as TGTGCCAGCAGTCCCACCGGTGGAGCCGCCACAGATACGCAGTATTTT. It encodes CASSPTGGAATDTQYF.

The chain links TRBV12-5 to TRBJ2-5; D may match TRBD1 or TRBD2 (5 bases each). The end of the DNA is better explained by TRBJ2-7, so the J call may be wrong. This CDR3 spans 17 amino acids. The germline V gene has CDR1 LGHNT and CDR2 FRNRAP. CDR3 bases: TGTGCTAGTGGCATCAAATCGTGGGACGGGCTTTGGAACGAGCAGTACTTC. Translating it yields CASGIKSWDGLWNEQYF.

The CDR3 coding sequence is TGTGCCATCAGTGAGTTAGACTCCACAGATACGCAGTATTTT. It yields the protein CAISELDSTDTQYF. The chain combines TRBV10-3 with TRBJ2-3, with D unclear. Per germline, CDR1 ENHRY and CDR2 SYGVKD. The germline V and J ends were trimmed by 1 base and 2 bases, with 7 bases remaining between them. The CDR3 spans 14 residues.

As for this clonotype: A single base separates this from a much larger clone, so it may be a read error. V is TRBV6-2 or TRBV6-3 and J is TRBJ2-5, with D tentatively TRBD2 (5 bases). The CDR3 runs to 13 residues. V dropped 3 bases and J dropped 5 bases, with 10 bases sitting between them. Germline loops: CDR1 MNHEY, CDR2 SVGEGT. CDR3 coding DNA: TGTGCCAGCAGTTATCGGGATTGTGAGACCCAGTACTTC. Translating it yields CASSYRDCETQYF.

A note on this clonotype: The junction does not match germline at one end; this may be a read error. This chain uses TRBV7-6 with TRBJ2-5; 9 bases fit TRBD1. The CDR3 loop spans 15 amino acids. Germline CDR1 SGHVS, CDR2 FNYEAQ. The CDR3 protein is CASSSWTGVGETQYF. DNA of the CDR3: TGTGCCAGTAGCTCTTGGACAGGGGTCGGGGAGACCCAGTACTTC. The variable domain in full, completed from reference TRBV7-6 and TRBJ2-5, reads GAGVSQSPRYKVTKRGQDVALRCDPISGHVSLYWYRQALGQGPEFLTYFNYEAQQDKSGLPNDRFSAERPEGSISTLTIQRTEQRDSAMYRCASSSWTGVGETQYFGPGTRLLVL.